The 25 T cell receptor beta chains listed next were all sequenced from one sample in a study of T-cell reconstitution after alpha-beta-depleted transplantation in children. A library of TCRbeta sequences, prepared with unique molecular identifiers, was generated. MiXCR, run by TCRdb on the PCR reads, gives a single entry per CDR3 protein. The profile covers about 610,000 distinct CDR3 sequences, with under 12% appearing a single time and about 4% taken by the ten largest. The sequenced sample was PBMCs from the stem cell graft donor, obtained from the stem cell graft. The receptors shown here come from a human donor who donated a stem cell graft to a child with acute myeloid leukemia.

This clonotype was picked up a small number of times. The CDR3 here is CASSYSALAGIQSYNEQFF. The CDR3 bases are TGTGCCAGCAGTTACTCGGCACTAGCGGGCATTCAGTCCTACAATGAGCAGTTCTTC. The chain links TRBV6-5 to TRBJ2-1; 9 bases align to TRBD2. This CDR3 has 19 residues. The germline V gene has CDR1 MNHEY and CDR2 SVGAGI. V shed 0 bases and J 1 base; nucleotides not matched to a gene: 10.

This clonotype was seen a handful of times. The chain links TRBV20-1 to TRBJ2-1; a possible D gene is TRBD2 (5 bases). The V and J ends lost 0 bases and 5 bases respectively, with 14 bases between them. The CDR3 runs 15 residues. CDR1 is DFQATT and CDR2 is SNEGSKA in the germline V gene (reference sequence). CDR3 sequence reads: CSARESGLPNNEQFF. DNA for the CDR3: TGCAGTGCTAGAGAATCTGGACTCCCAAACAATGAGCAGTTCTTC.

This clonotype was recorded at least ten times. The V gene is TRBV20-1, the J gene TRBJ2-7; D is ambiguous. V lost 0 bases, J lost 0 bases, and 9 bases lay in between. The V gene's germline CDR1 is DFQATT and CDR2 SNEGSKA (reference sequence). The CDR3 is made up of 14 amino acids. As DNA, the CDR3 is TGCAGTGCTAGAGAAGGTGGGAACTCCTACGAGCAGTACTTC. Protein sequence: CSAREGGNSYEQYF.

The rearrangement joins TRBV10-2 to TRBJ2-3; the match to TRBD2 covers 7 bases. The junction had 6 bases not matched to a gene; V was cut back by 4 bases and J by 5 bases. The CDR3 runs 14 residues. The germline V gene encodes CDR1 WSHSY and CDR2 SAAADI. CDR3 residues: CASSVAGEEDTQYF. CDR3 sequence (DNA): TGCGCCAGCAGTGTGGCGGGAGAAGAAGATACGCAGTATTTT.

The rearrangement uses TRBV3-1 and TRBJ1-1, with D hard to call. Deletions cut 3 bases from V and 5 bases from J, with 10 bases between. CDR3 length equals 13 residues. CDR1 LGHDT and CDR2 YNNKEL come from the germline V gene (reference sequence). In DNA, the CDR3 is TGTGCCAGCAGCCAGAATAAGGGTACTGAAGCTTTCTTT. This codes for CASSQNKGTEAFF.

This clonotype was counted ten times or more. The V call is TRBV7-3, the J call TRBJ2-7; D is possibly TRBD1 (6 bases). Germline V gene sequence: CDR1 SGHTA, CDR2 FQGTGA. V gave up 3 bases and J gave up 3 bases, with 15 bases separating them. This CDR3 spans 15 amino acids. CDR3 sequence: CASSLAQGGNYEQYF. CDR3 DNA sequence: TGTGCCAGCAGCTTGGCACAGGGTGGGAACTACGAGCAGTACTTC.

In its sample, this clonotype was seen a few times. The rearrangement uses TRBV5-1 and TRBJ2-3, with no clear D. CDR1 SGHRS and CDR2 YFSETQ come from the germline V gene. V lost 3 bases to trimming and J lost 2 bases, with 10 bases between them. The CDR3 runs to 14 residues. CDR3 sequence reads: CASSSPDLTDTQYF. For the CDR3, the DNA is TGCGCCAGCAGCTCCCCGGACCTCACAGATACGCAGTATTTT.

This clonotype turned up a few times. The chain's CDR3 is CASSYSIYEQFF. For the CDR3, the DNA is TGTGCCAGCAGTTACTCGATTTATGAGCAGTTCTTC. The chain recombines TRBV6-2 or TRBV6-3 with TRBJ2-1; D is unresolved. The germline V gene has CDR1 MNHEY and CDR2 SVGEGT. The ends were cut back, 0 bases at V and 8 bases at J, with 5 bases in the middle. CDR3 size: 12 residues.

At least ten counts were recorded for this clonotype. The J gene is TRBJ2-1, the V gene TRBV28; D remains ambiguous. CDR1 is MDHEN and CDR2 is SYDVKM in the germline V gene. This CDR3 comprises 15 residues. The V end lost 5 bases, the J end lost 0 bases, and 11 bases lay between the germline ends. The CDR3: CASSPRQASYNEQFF. The CDR3 DNA is TGTGCCAGCAGTCCCCGGCAGGCCTCCTACAATGAGCAGTTCTTC. Drawing the rest from reference TRBV28 and TRBJ2-1, the complete variable domain is DVKVTQSSRYLVKRTGEKVFLECVQDMDHENMFWYRQDPGLGLRLIYFSYDVKMKEKGDIPEGYSVSREKKERFSLILESASTNQTSMYLCASSPRQASYNEQFFGPGTRLTVL.

This clonotype was seen at least ten times. The chain employs TRBV7-6 and TRBJ2-1; 13 bases fit TRBD2. Germline lookup yields CDR1 SGHVS and CDR2 FNYEAQ. This CDR3 has 19 residues. Trimming took 5 bases from V and 8 from J; bases not matched to a gene: 18. The CDR3 spells CASSTVRGRLAGGTDEQFF. The CDR3 bases are TGTGCCAGCAGCACAGTACGGGGGCGACTAGCGGGAGGTACAGATGAGCAGTTCTTC.

The chain employs TRBV2 and TRBJ1-2; unclear D gene. Germline V gives CDR1 SNHLY, CDR2 FYNNEI. This CDR3 comprises 11 residues. Trimming removed 5 bases at V and 5 bases at J, with 6 bases between. The CDR3, as DNA: TGTGCCAGCAGTCGGGTGTATGGCTACACCTTC. Its translation: CASSRVYGYTF.

Here the CDR3 DNA reads TGCAGTGCTAGGGATGATTACAGGGGGCAAGAGACCCAGTACTTC. Amino acid sequence: CSARDDYRGQETQYF. The chain carries TRBV20-1 and TRBJ2-5; 8 nucleotides match TRBD1. This CDR3 comprises 15 residues. Germline V gives CDR1 DFQATT, CDR2 SNEGSKA (reference sequence). Germline trimming cut 3 bases from V and 2 bases from J; bases unmatched to any gene: 8.

The V and J genes are TRBV20-1 and TRBJ1-5; no reliable D call. The CDR3 length is 15 residues. From germline, CDR1 is DFQATT and CDR2 SNEGSKA (reference sequence). Trimming pared 5 bases from V and 2 bases from J, leaving 16 bases between. The CDR3 reads CSAPQSTVGNQPQHF. In DNA form, the CDR3 reads TGCAGTGCTCCGCAATCGACGGTCGGCAATCAGCCCCAGCATTTT.

J is TRBJ2-5 and V is TRBV29-1; TRBD2 agrees at 10 bases. The CDR3 is 15 residues long. The ends lost 4 bases at V and 2 bases at J; junction bases unmatched: 7. Germline values: CDR1 SQVTM, CDR2 ANQGSEA. CDR3 sequence: CSVGASGSLQETQYF. CDR3 DNA sequence: TGCAGCGTTGGGGCTAGCGGGAGTCTTCAAGAGACCCAGTACTTC.

This clonotype was seen many times. V and J are TRBV9 and TRBJ2-7; maybe TRBD2 (6 bases). CDR3 length: 14 amino acids. Trimming removed 1 base at V and 5 bases at J, with 13 bases between. Germline V CDR1 and CDR2: SGDLS, YYNGEE. The CDR3 coding sequence is TGTGCCAGCAGCGTACTCGGGAGAGATGACGAGCAGTACTTC. This sequence encodes CASSVLGRDDEQYF.

This chain joins TRBV4-3 and TRBJ2-5, with 7 bases matching TRBD2. The trim removed 0 bases at V and 7 bases at J, leaving 8 bases unmatched. The CDR3 has 15 residues. CDR1 is LGHNA, CDR2 YSLEER, per germline. The chain's CDR3 is CASSQEDGGEGTQYF. The CDR3 DNA reads TGCGCCAGCAGCCAAGAGGATGGTGGGGAGGGGACCCAGTACTTC.

This clonotype was recorded many times. The rearrangement joins TRBV4-3 to TRBJ2-1; D remains unclear. The CDR3 is made up of 15 amino acids. CDR1 is LGHNA and CDR2 is YSLEER in the germline V gene. Trimming took 0 bases from V and 8 from J, leaving 14 bases between them. The CDR3: CASSQDGSSGYEQFF. DNA of the CDR3: TGCGCCAGCAGCCAAGATGGCTCCTCGGGCTATGAGCAGTTCTTC.

In its sample, this clonotype was seen a few times. The rearrangement joins TRBV9 to TRBJ2-1; D is perhaps TRBD2 (7 bases). The V gene's germline CDR1 is SGDLS and CDR2 YYNGEE. V lost 0 bases, J lost 3 bases, and 13 bases lay in between. The CDR3 covers 16 residues. The CDR3 sequence is CASSVEPGGLYNEQFF. Written as DNA, the CDR3 is TGTGCCAGCAGCGTAGAGCCGGGGGGCCTCTACAATGAGCAGTTCTTC.

This clonotype has at least ten counts. The genes are TRBV5-1 and TRBJ2-5; maybe TRBD2 (5 bases). The CDR3 extends over 13 amino acids. V lost 4 bases, J lost 0 bases, and 7 bases lay in between. Germline V gene lookup returns CDR1 SGHRS and CDR2 YFSETQ. CDR3 coding DNA: TGCGCCAGCAGCCCGGACTACCAAGAGACCCAGTACTTC. Amino acids: CASSPDYQETQYF.

This clonotype was detected only a few times. The chain is built from TRBV7-2 and TRBJ2-5; weak D call: TRBD2 (7 bases). CDR3 length: 15 residues. Trimming removed 4 bases from V and 1 base from J, with 13 bases in between. Germline CDR1 is SGHTA and CDR2 is FQGNSA. DNA of the CDR3: TGTGCCAGCAGCTCGAGGGGGGGAGGCCAAGAGACCCAGTACTTC. Protein sequence: CASSSRGGGQETQYF.

This clonotype has a handful of counts. The chain links TRBV5-1 to TRBJ2-7; 7 bases match TRBD1. Germline loops: CDR1 SGHRS, CDR2 YFSETQ. CDR3 length: 16 residues. J was trimmed by 3 bases and V by 5 bases; bases with no gene match: 14. In DNA, the CDR3 is TGCGCCAGCAGGGTATCTCCCGGGACAGCAGGCTACGAGCAGTACTTC. Its protein product is CASRVSPGTAGYEQYF.

This clonotype was observed many times. The chain recombines TRBV6-2 or TRBV6-3 with TRBJ2-1, with D possibly TRBD1 on 5 matching bases. Trimming stripped 5 bases from V and 5 bases from J, with 10 bases between. Germline V CDR1 and CDR2: MNHEY, SVGEGT. The CDR3 has 13 residues. CDR3 in amino acids: CASSQDRNNEQFF. The CDR3, as DNA: TGTGCCAGCAGTCAAGACAGAAACAATGAGCAGTTCTTC.

This clonotype was found many times. The chain carries TRBV6-1 and TRBJ2-2; possible D gene TRBD2, 6 bases. Germline CDR1 MNHNS, CDR2 SASEGT. V shed 6 bases and J shed 7 bases, with 12 bases lying between them. This CDR3 region has 13 residues. CDR3 sequence: CASRTSISGELFF. CDR3 coding DNA: TGTGCCAGCAGGACTAGTATAAGCGGGGAGCTGTTTTTT.

This clonotype was seen repeatedly, ten times or more. The chain has TRBV24-1 and TRBJ2-1, with 12 bases lining up with TRBD2. V lost 5 bases to trimming and J lost 6 bases; unmatched junction nucleotides: 7. CDR1 is KGHDR and CDR2 is SFDVKD in the germline V gene. The CDR3 consists of 16 residues. The chain's CDR3 is CATSGMTSGSINEQFF. Here the CDR3 DNA reads TGTGCCACCAGTGGTATGACTAGCGGGAGTATCAATGAGCAGTTCTTC.

This clonotype has only a few counts. This sequence joins TRBV30 and TRBJ2-7; D is ambiguous. The CDR3 contains 14 residues. The germline V and J ends were trimmed by 0 bases and 1 base, with 10 bases remaining between them. Germline V gene sequence: CDR1 GTSNPN, CDR2 SVGIG (reference sequence). The chain's CDR3 is CAWSVSLGSYEQYF. The CDR3 nucleotides read TGTGCCTGGAGTGTAAGTTTAGGATCCTACGAGCAGTACTTC. Complete variable domain (other parts from reference TRBV30 and TRBJ2-7): SQTIHQWPATLVQPVGSPLSLECTVEGTSNPNLYWYRQAAGRGLQLLFYSVGIGQISSEVPQNLSASRPQDRQFILSSKKLLLSDSGFYLCAWSVSLGSYEQYFGPGTRLTVT.